The next 30 T cell receptor beta chains were all read from a single sample in a study of post-analysis software for immune sequencing data. The library was made from cDNA and included unique molecular identifiers. MiXCR was run by TCRdb on the PCR reads, yielding one entry per CDR3 protein. The data contain hundreds of thousands of distinct CDR3 sequences, 30% of them singletons. No antigen has been identified for these receptors. Whole-study results and caveats: Comparison of patients with controls showed about 5 TRBV segments more frequent in patients, TRBV5-6, TRBV5-1 and TRBV20-1 among them.

The sample comprised blood. These receptors were taken from a girl aged 10 to 17 with multiple sclerosis.

The J gene is TRBJ2-3, the V gene TRBV7-9, with 9 bases that match TRBD1. The CDR3 extends over 16 amino acids. The V segment lost 5 bases and the J segment 2 bases; nucleotides outside the gene matches: 8. Germline values: CDR1 SEHNR, CDR2 FQNEAQ (reference sequence). CDR3 DNA sequence: TGTGCCAGCAGCAAACGCCGGGACAGGGACACAGATACGCAGTATTTT. Translation gives CASSKRRDRDTDTQYF.

This clonotype came up a few times. The chain couples TRBV11-2 to TRBJ1-4; no clear D gene. Looked up from germline, CDR1 is SGHAT and CDR2 is FQNNGV. This CDR3 contains 16 residues. Trimming removed 0 bases from V and 4 bases from J, with 12 bases in between. In DNA, the CDR3 is TGTGCCAGCAGCTTAGATCTTGTCTTAGATAATGAAAAACTGTTTTTT. Its translation: CASSLDLVLDNEKLFF.

This chain joins TRBV11-1 and TRBJ2-2; D is perhaps TRBD1 (6 bases). Germline-derived CDR1 and CDR2 are SGHAT and FQDESV (reference sequence). The V gene lost 5 bases and the J gene lost 7 bases, with 14 bases spanning the gap. The CDR3 is 14 amino acids. CDR3 in DNA: TGTGCCAGCAGCCCGAACAGGGACGGCGGGGAGCTGTTTTTT. Amino acid sequence: CASSPNRDGGELFF.

This clonotype has more than one count but fewer than ten. CDR3 sequence (DNA): TGTGCCACCAGCAGAGGGCTTGGGGTCCCGACTGAGCACGAGCAGTACTTC. Protein product: CATSRGLGVPTEHEQYF. This chain connects TRBV15 to TRBJ2-5; D remains unclear. The J call may be wrong; the DNA end is better matched by TRBJ2-7. Germline CDR1 LNHNV, CDR2 YYDKDF (reference sequence). The CDR3 length is 17 residues.

This clonotype has a count of ten or more. V gene TRBV5-1 combines with J gene TRBJ2-7; no firm D call. Germline assignment: CDR1 SGHRS and CDR2 YFSETQ. The CDR3 runs to 15 residues. V lost 0 bases and J lost 0, with 10 bases in between. In DNA form, the CDR3 reads TGCGCCAGCAGCTTGGATTACGGACCCTCCTACGAGCAGTACTTC. It specifies CASSLDYGPSYEQYF.

This clonotype has ten or more counts. This rearrangement joins TRBV6-5 to TRBJ2-5; 7 nucleotides line up with TRBD2. The CDR3 sequence is 14 residues long. Germline CDR1 is MNHEY and CDR2 is SVGAGI. J was trimmed by 2 bases and V by 2 bases; bases with no gene match: 2. This CDR3 is CASSYAGEQETQYF. CDR3 sequence (DNA): TGTGCCAGCAGTTACGCGGGAGAACAAGAGACCCAGTACTTC.

The chain couples TRBV6-2 or TRBV6-3 to TRBJ2-1, with TRBD1 matching over 9 bases. There are 17 residues in the CDR3. J gave up 4 bases and V 0 bases, and 7 bases lay outside the gene matches. Germline V CDR1 and CDR2: MNHEY, SVGEGT. Here the CDR3 reads CASSYSITGTGYNEQFF. The CDR3 DNA reads as TGTGCCAGCAGTTACTCCATTACCGGGACAGGGTACAATGAGCAGTTCTTC.

The CDR3 here is CASSTGANEKLFF. The CDR3 nucleotides are TGTGCCTCGTCGACAGGGGCGAATGAAAAACTGTTTTTT. The chain uses TRBV10-3 and TRBJ1-4, with 8 bases that match TRBD1. This CDR3 spans 13 amino acids. The V and J ends lost 11 bases and 5 bases, in that order; junction bases with no gene match: 7. The V gene's germline CDR1 is ENHRY and CDR2 SYGVKD.

This clonotype was seen only a few times. V is TRBV20-1 and J is TRBJ1-2, with TRBD1 matching 7 bases. V lost 8 bases, J lost 0 bases, and 9 bases stayed unmatched. Germline V gives CDR1 DFQATT, CDR2 SNEGSKA (reference sequence). There are 14 residues in the CDR3. The CDR3: CSPYGQESNYGYTF. CDR3 sequence (DNA): TGCAGTCCATACGGACAGGAGTCTAACTATGGCTACACCTTC.

The genes are TRBV20-1 and TRBJ2-3; D gene uncertain. Looked up from germline, CDR1 is DFQATT and CDR2 is SNEGSKA (reference sequence). V shed 3 bases and J shed 2 bases, with 15 bases lying between them. CDR3 length: 15 amino acids. This CDR3 reads CSASIATPPTDTQYF. CDR3 in DNA: TGCAGTGCTAGTATCGCTACTCCCCCCACAGATACGCAGTATTTT.

This clonotype has a handful of counts. V is TRBV9 and J is TRBJ1-2, with D perhaps matching TRBD1 (5 bases). Per the germline V gene, CDR1 is SGDLS and CDR2 is YYNGEE. The CDR3 has 19 amino acids. Trimming cost V 0 bases and J 0 bases, with 21 bases left between them. CDR3 in amino acids: CASSVAVGLSFGANYGYTF. CDR3 nucleotides: TGTGCCAGCAGCGTAGCTGTGGGACTAAGCTTTGGGGCTAACTATGGCTACACCTTC.

This clonotype was found a few times. The chain carries TRBV5-1 and TRBJ2-7; 7 bases fit TRBD1. This CDR3 has 13 amino acids. With 4 bases clipped from V and 3 bases from J, the junction kept 4 bases outside the gene matches. Germline V CDR1 and CDR2: SGHRS, YFSETQ. The DNA of the CDR3 is TGCGCCAGCAGCATAGCAGGGGGCTACGAGCAGTACTTC. It is translated as CASSIAGGYEQYF.

This clonotype was seen a handful of times. The rearrangement uses TRBV29-1 and TRBJ2-5; a possible D gene is TRBD1 (6 bases). The CDR3 is 15 residues long. The germline V gene encodes CDR1 SQVTM and CDR2 ANQGSEA. Trimming took 8 bases from V and 3 from J, leaving 22 bases between them. The CDR3 sequence is CSTRPGWAGEETQYF. The CDR3 bases are TGCAGCACCCGTCCAGGTTGGGCAGGGGAAGAGACCCAGTACTTC.

The chain carries TRBV9 and TRBJ1-1, with D hard to call. V lost 3 bases and J 6 bases, leaving 12 bases between the germline ends. This CDR3 is built from 13 residues. CDR1 SGDLS and CDR2 YYNGEE come from the germline V gene. Written as DNA, the CDR3 is TGTGCCAGCAGCGAGCTGTTTGGCGCTGAAGCTTTCTTT. It is translated as CASSELFGAEAFF.

The chain couples TRBV28 to TRBJ2-2; 9 bases match TRBD1. CDR1 is MDHEN, CDR2 SYDVKM, per germline. The V gene end was trimmed by 5 bases and the J gene end by 2 bases; junction bases not matched to a gene: 9. This CDR3 is built from 17 residues. CDR3 sequence reads: CASSPHGGQGNTGELFF. CDR3 sequence (DNA): TGTGCCAGCAGTCCCCACGGGGGACAGGGAAACACCGGGGAGCTGTTTTTT.

A word on this clonotype: A much larger clone differs from this one at a single base, so this may be a read error. The V and J genes are TRBV11-2 and TRBJ2-7; TRBD2 matches 9 bases. V lost 5 bases, J lost 2 bases, and 7 bases stayed unmatched. The CDR3 extends over 15 amino acids. The germline CDR1 and CDR2 sequences are SGHAT and FQNNGV. The CDR3 protein is CASSLLAGRPYEQYF. In DNA, the CDR3 is TGTGCCAGCAGCCTTCTAGCGGGAAGGCCCTACGAGCAGTACTTC.

The rearrangement links TRBV20-1 to TRBJ2-3; 12 bases fit TRBD2. After removal of 3 bases from V and 2 bases from J, the junction contained 3 bases not matched to a gene. The CDR3 spans 15 residues. Germline CDR1 reads DFQATT; CDR2 reads SNEGSKA (reference sequence). The CDR3 here is CSARRTSGVTDTQYF. DNA for the CDR3: TGCAGTGCTAGGCGGACTAGCGGGGTCACAGATACGCAGTATTTT.

The J gene is TRBJ2-1, the V gene TRBV4-3; TRBD2 matches at 7 bases. Germline V gene sequence: CDR1 LGHNA, CDR2 YSLEER. Unmatched junction bases numbered 8, after V lost 0 bases and J lost 9 bases. CDR3 length: 15 amino acids. As DNA, the CDR3 is TGCGCCAGCAGCCAAGATCGGAAGCGGGGTATTGAGCAGTTCTTC. Amino acid sequence: CASSQDRKRGIEQFF.

This clonotype was observed a handful of times. J is TRBJ2-5 and V is TRBV6-4, with a tentative D call TRBD2 (6 bases). Trimming took 6 bases from V and 5 from J, leaving 13 bases between them. CDR3 size: 13 residues. Germline V gene sequence: CDR1 MRHNA, CDR2 SNTAGT. CDR3 amino acids: CASSPIGGETQYF. The CDR3 bases are TGTGCCAGCAGCCCCATCGGAGGGGAGACCCAGTACTTC.

J is TRBJ1-1 and V is TRBV3-1; a weak D match, TRBD1 (5 bases). V lost 2 bases, J lost 4 bases, and 14 bases lay in between. The CDR3 loop spans 15 amino acids. Germline values: CDR1 LGHDT, CDR2 YNNKEL (reference sequence). CDR3 sequence (DNA): TGTGCCAGCAGCCAACCATCTAATAGGGGCACTGAAGCTTTCTTT. Its protein product is CASSQPSNRGTEAFF.

In this sample, this clonotype turned up a few times. V usage is TRBV10-3 and J usage is TRBJ2-1; 8 bases are a match to TRBD1. Germline lookup yields CDR1 ENHRY and CDR2 SYGVKD. This CDR3 is 14 amino acids long. The V gene end was trimmed by 1 base and the J gene end by 5 bases; junction bases not matched to a gene: 1. In DNA, the CDR3 is TGTGCCATCAGTGAGTACAGGGGGGACAATGAGCAGTTCTTC. This gives the protein CAISEYRGDNEQFF.

A word on this clonotype: An end of the junction differs from the germline gene, which may be a read error. The V call is TRBV5-1, the J call TRBJ2-3; D is uncertain. From germline, CDR1 is SGHRS and CDR2 YFSETQ. The CDR3 runs 15 residues. The CDR3 loop reads CAGSLVQPSTDTQYF. CDR3 DNA sequence: TGCGCCGGCAGCTTGGTTCAGCCAAGCACAGATACGCAGTATTTT.

The CDR3 DNA is TGTGCCAGCAGCGCCTCTCAATGTATTCCCCAGCATTTT. Translation: CASSASQCIPQHF. The V and J genes are TRBV6-5 and TRBJ1-5; D is undetermined. The V end was cut by 6 bases, the J end by 10 bases, with 16 bases between. The germline V gene encodes CDR1 MNHEY and CDR2 SVGAGI. The CDR3 runs to 13 residues.

This clonotype has just a few counts. The J gene is TRBJ2-7, the V gene TRBV20-1; TRBD2 matches at 15 bases. Germline V CDR1 and CDR2: DFQATT, SNEGSKA (reference sequence). The CDR3 extends over 18 amino acids. The trim removed 6 bases at V and 5 bases at J, leaving 17 bases unmatched. The CDR3 spells CSASGLPGLAGGPHEQYF. The CDR3 DNA is TGCAGTGCCTCGGGACTGCCGGGACTAGCGGGAGGTCCCCACGAGCAGTACTTC.

This clonotype was recorded only once. At one end, the junction sequence differs from germline, possibly due to a read error. The chain recombines TRBV5-1 with TRBJ2-3, with TRBD1 identical over 8 bases. CDR1 SGHRS and CDR2 YFSETQ come from the germline V gene. This CDR3 is 14 amino acids long. The CDR3: CASRGQGAPDAQYF. CDR3 DNA: TGCGCCAGCAGAGGGCAGGGGGCACCAGATGCGCAGTATTTT.

The rearrangement uses TRBV29-1 and TRBJ2-7, with D perhaps assigned TRBD1 or TRBD2 (5 bases each). Per germline, CDR1 SQVTM and CDR2 ANQGSEA. Between the trimmed V and J ends, which lost 7 bases and 6 bases, there was a span of 19 bases. This CDR3 comprises 13 residues. The CDR3 nucleotides are TGCAGCGCCAACGGGGCGAGTCGTGGCGAGCAGTACTTC. As protein: CSANGASRGEQYF.

This rearrangement joins TRBV12-3 or TRBV12-4 to TRBJ1-2; D gene ambiguous. The CDR3 contains 13 residues. Trimming removed 3 bases at V and 8 bases at J, with 13 bases between. CDR3 bases: TGTGCCAGCAGTTTTTCGGGGAAGGGAGGCTACACCTTC. Amino acids: CASSFSGKGGYTF.

The chain is built from TRBV11-2 and TRBJ2-5, with D perhaps assigned TRBD1 or TRBD2 (5 bases each). The V gene lost 0 bases and the J gene lost 4 bases, with 12 bases spanning the gap. The CDR3 has 15 residues. Germline V gene sequence: CDR1 SGHAT, CDR2 FQNNGV. The DNA of the CDR3 is TGTGCCAGCAGCTTAGAAGGACACCGGGGAGAGACCCAGTACTTC. Amino acids: CASSLEGHRGETQYF.

Points on this clonotype: Relative to the germline gene, one junction end is altered; a read error may explain this. The chain couples TRBV28 to TRBJ2-7, with D possibly TRBD2 on 5 matching bases. CDR1 and CDR2 from the germline V gene are MDHEN and SYDVKM. The CDR3 runs 13 residues. CDR3: CVSSGSLNYEQYF. The CDR3 DNA follows: TGTGTCAGCAGTGGGAGCCTGAACTACGAGCAGTACTTC.

This chain joins TRBV29-1 and TRBJ1-1; a weak D match, TRBD1 (5 bases). This CDR3 spans 14 amino acids. The germline gives CDR1 SQVTM, CDR2 ANQGSEA. V lost 6 bases to trimming and J lost 0 bases, with 14 bases between them. The DNA of the CDR3 is TGCAGCGTGTGCACCGGGACGGTGAACACTGAAGCTTTCTTT. Amino acid sequence: CSVCTGTVNTEAFF. Supplemented by reference TRBV29-1 and TRBJ1-1, the full variable domain reads SAVISQKPSRDICQRGTSLTIQCQVDSQVTMMFWYRQQPGQSLTLIATANQGSEATYESGFVIDKFPISRPNLTFSTLTVSNMSPEDSSIYLCSVCTGTVNTEAFFGQGTRLTVV.